This TCR beta chain was captured by sequencing in a study of cytomegalovirus exposure and HLA in healthy donors. Both 60 Vbeta primers and 13 Jbeta primers went into the PCR. Clones were read by immunoSEQ multiplex PCR, and TCRdb kept only the in-frame ones, dropping some. The sample lists around 280,000 clones; around 90% were seen once. Trimming pared 5 bases from V and 13 bases from J, leaving 24 bases between. This CDR3 spans 15 amino acids. Germline lookup yields CDR1 SEHNR and CDR2 FQNEAQ (reference sequence). This clone was recorded only once. The chain employs TRBV7-9 and TRBJ2-1, with D possibly being TRBD2 (6 bases). This sequence originates from a woman aged 18-30 years in good health and CMV-seronegative. Sequenced: PBMCs. The CDR3 region is CASSPRLRDFKIQFF. The CDR3 DNA is TGTGCCAGCAGCCCCCGATTAAGGGACTTCAAAATTCAGTTCTTC.